The rows below give T cell receptor beta chains drawn from one sample of a study of cytomegalovirus exposure and HLA in healthy donors. The assay was immunoSEQ multiplex PCR, and TCRdb's table has in-frame clones only and misses some. Here the sample spans around 150,000 clones, roughly four fifths being singletons. The sample consisted of PBMCs. The origin of the receptors is a man younger than 35 in good health and CMV-seronegative. Both conserved end residues are part of each CDR3. A D gene is named only where the DNA matches it firmly. Size is stated for part of the rows, as once, few or many counts, or as a class when the clone is expanded.

J: TRBJ2-7
D: -
V: TRBV7-9
size: -
CDR3: CSSSHTRTPRMQQYF
DNA: TGTTCCAGCAGCCACACCCGGACTCCACGGATGCAGCAGTACTTC

J: TRBJ1-1
D: -
V: TRBV5-5
size: -
CDR3: CASSLETDTEAFF
DNA: TGTGCCAGCAGCTTGGAAACGGACACTGAAGCTTTCTTT

J: TRBJ2-6
D: TRBD2
V: TRBV2
size: -
CDR3: CASSEGTSGVGANVLTF
DNA: TGTGCCAGCAGTGAAGGGACTAGCGGGGTTGGGGCCAACGTCCTGACTTTC

J: TRBJ2-7
D: -
V: TRBV19
size: -
CDR3: CASSHTQGYEQYF
DNA: TGTGCCAGTAGTCACACTCAGGGCTACGAGCAGTACTTC

J: TRBJ2-1
D: -
V: TRBV5-6
size: -
CDR3: CASSLPSDNEQFF
DNA: TGTGCCAGCAGCCTACCTAGCGACAATGAGCAGTTCTTC

J: TRBJ1-1
D: TRBD1
V: TRBV19
size: -
CDR3: CASSFQGGAEAFF
DNA: TGTGCCAGTAGTTTCCAGGGGGGCGCTGAAGCTTTCTTT

J: TRBJ2-1
D: -
V: TRBV4-3
size: -
CDR3: CASSQDVGSSGEQFF
DNA: TGCGCCAGCAGCCAAGATGTTGGTAGCAGCGGTGAGCAGTTCTTC

J: TRBJ2-1
D: TRBD1
V: TRBV27
size: -
CDR3: CASTSIMGTANEQFF
DNA: TGTGCCAGCACATCTATAATGGGGACAGCCAATGAGCAGTTCTTC

J: TRBJ2-7
D: -
V: TRBV7-8
size: few
CDR3: CASSLDMKGYEQYF
DNA: TGTGCCAGCAGCTTAGACATGAAGGGGTACGAGCAGTACTTC

J: TRBJ2-1
D: TRBD2
V: TRBV5-1
size: -
CDR3: CASSDGTSGRGVDEQFF
DNA: TGCGCCAGCAGCGATGGGACTAGCGGGAGGGGGGTCGATGAGCAGTTCTTC

J: TRBJ2-7
D: TRBD1
V: TRBV25-1
size: -
CDR3: CASSETGIDHEQYF
DNA: TGTGCCAGCAGCGAGACAGGGATTGACCACGAGCAGTACTTC

J: TRBJ2-1
D: TRBD2
V: TRBV7-2
size: -
CDR3: CASSFLAGGPGVEQFF
DNA: TGTGCCAGCAGCTTCCTAGCGGGAGGGCCTGGGGTTGAGCAGTTCTTC

J: TRBJ2-7
D: -
V: TRBV9
size: -
CDR3: CASSVAPVAQPGYEQYF
DNA: TGTGCCAGCAGCGTAGCTCCTGTCGCCCAACCGGGGTACGAGCAGTACTTC

J: TRBJ2-7
D: -
V: TRBV27
size: -
CDR3: CASSFSGASYEQYF
DNA: TGTGCCAGCAGTTTCAGCGGCGCCTCCTACGAGCAGTACTTC

J: TRBJ2-5
D: -
V: TRBV6-5
size: -
CDR3: CASSKETASETQYF
DNA: TGTGCCAGCAGCAAAGAGACAGCGTCAGAGACCCAGTACTTC

J: TRBJ2-3
D: TRBD1
V: TRBV7-2
size: -
CDR3: CASSQQGGTDTQYF
DNA: TGTGCCAGCAGCCAGCAGGGGGGCACAGATACGCAGTATTTT

J: TRBJ1-1
D: -
V: TRBV2
size: -
CDR3: CASSESPQSNTEAFF
DNA: TGTGCCAGCAGTGAGTCCCCACAGTCGAACACTGAAGCTTTCTTT

J: TRBJ2-5
D: -
V: TRBV7-9
size: -
CDR3: CASSLMGAQETQYF
DNA: TGTGCCAGCAGCTTAATGGGGGCTCAAGAGACCCAGTACTTC

J: TRBJ2-7
D: -
V: TRBV27
size: -
CDR3: CASSRYEGAYEQYF
DNA: TGTGCCAGCAGCCGCTACGAGGGGGCCTACGAGCAGTACTTC

J: TRBJ2-2
D: TRBD2
V: TRBV5-1
size: -
CDR3: CASSPSGTSGRGELFF
DNA: TGCGCCAGCAGCCCGTCCGGGACTAGCGGGCGTGGGGAGCTGTTTTTT

J: TRBJ1-4
D: TRBD1
V: TRBV5-1
size: -
CDR3: CASSSVPGQATNEKLFF
DNA: TGCGCCAGCAGCTCAGTCCCGGGACAGGCGACAAATGAAAAACTGTTTTTT

J: TRBJ2-3
D: TRBD2
V: TRBV11-2
size: -
CDR3: CASSLGGRFTDTQYF
DNA: TGTGCCAGCAGCTTGGGAGGGCGTTTTACAGATACGCAGTATTTT